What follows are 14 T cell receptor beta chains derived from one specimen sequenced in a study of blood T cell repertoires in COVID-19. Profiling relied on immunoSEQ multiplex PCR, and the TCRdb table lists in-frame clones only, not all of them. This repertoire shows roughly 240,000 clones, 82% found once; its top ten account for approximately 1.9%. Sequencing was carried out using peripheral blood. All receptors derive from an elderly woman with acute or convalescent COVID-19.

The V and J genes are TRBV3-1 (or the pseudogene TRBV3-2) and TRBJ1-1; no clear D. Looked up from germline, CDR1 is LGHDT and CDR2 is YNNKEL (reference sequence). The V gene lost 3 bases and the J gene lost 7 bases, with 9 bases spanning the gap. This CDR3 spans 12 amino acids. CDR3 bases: TGTGCCAGCAGCCACGGGGTGGGTGAAGCTTTCTTT. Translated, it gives CASSHGVGEAFF.

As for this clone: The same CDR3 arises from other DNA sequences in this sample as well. The CDR3 sequence is CASSIGQDYGYTF. Written as DNA, the CDR3 is TGTGCCAGTAGTATTGGGCAGGACTATGGCTACACCTTC. The V gene is TRBV19, the J gene TRBJ1-2; D remains ambiguous. Trimming pared 3 bases from V and 3 bases from J, leaving 8 bases between. The CDR3 sequence is 13 residues long. Germline loops: CDR1 LNHDA, CDR2 SQIVND (reference sequence).

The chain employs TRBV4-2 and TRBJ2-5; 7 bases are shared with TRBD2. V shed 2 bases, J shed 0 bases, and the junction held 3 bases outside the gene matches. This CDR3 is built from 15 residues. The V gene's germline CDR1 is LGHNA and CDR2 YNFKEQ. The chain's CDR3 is CASSQWGGYQETQYF. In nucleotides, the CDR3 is TGTGCCAGCAGCCAATGGGGAGGGTACCAAGAGACCCAGTACTTC.

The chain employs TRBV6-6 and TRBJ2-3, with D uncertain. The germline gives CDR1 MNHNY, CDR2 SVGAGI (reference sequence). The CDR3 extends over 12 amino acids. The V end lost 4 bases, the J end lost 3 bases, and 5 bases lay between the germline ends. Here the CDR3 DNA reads TGTGCCAGCAGTTCCCTGACAGATACGCAGTATTTT. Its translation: CASSSLTDTQYF.

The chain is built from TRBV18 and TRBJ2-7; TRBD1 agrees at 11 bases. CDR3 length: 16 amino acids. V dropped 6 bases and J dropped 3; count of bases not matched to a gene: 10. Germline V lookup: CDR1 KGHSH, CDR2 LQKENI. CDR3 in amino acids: CASSSLQGQGGYEQYF. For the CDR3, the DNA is TGTGCCAGCTCCTCGTTGCAGGGACAGGGGGGCTACGAGCAGTACTTC.

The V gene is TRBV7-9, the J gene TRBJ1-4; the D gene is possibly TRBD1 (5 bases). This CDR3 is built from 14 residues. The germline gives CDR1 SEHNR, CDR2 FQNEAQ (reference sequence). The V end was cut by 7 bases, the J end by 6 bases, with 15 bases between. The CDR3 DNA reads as TGTGCCAGCACGTTTGGGCAGGGCGATGAAAAACTGTTTTTT. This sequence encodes CASTFGQGDEKLFF.

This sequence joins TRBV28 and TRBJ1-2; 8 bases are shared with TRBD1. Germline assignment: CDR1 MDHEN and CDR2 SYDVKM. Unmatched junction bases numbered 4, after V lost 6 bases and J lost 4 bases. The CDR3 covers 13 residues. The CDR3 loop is CASSQGQGYGYTF. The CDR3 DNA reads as TGTGCCAGCAGCCAAGGACAGGGCTATGGCTACACCTTC.

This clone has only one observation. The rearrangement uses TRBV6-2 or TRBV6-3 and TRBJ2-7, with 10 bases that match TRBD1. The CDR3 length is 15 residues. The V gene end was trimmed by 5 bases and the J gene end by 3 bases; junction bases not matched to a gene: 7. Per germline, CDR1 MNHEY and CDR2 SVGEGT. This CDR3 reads CASSAAGQGRYEQYF. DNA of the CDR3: TGTGCCAGCAGTGCAGCGGGACAGGGGCGCTACGAGCAGTACTTC.

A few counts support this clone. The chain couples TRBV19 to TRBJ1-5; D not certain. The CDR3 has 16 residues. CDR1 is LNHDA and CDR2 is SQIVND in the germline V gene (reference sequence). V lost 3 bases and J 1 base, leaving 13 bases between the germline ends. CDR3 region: CASSIETGRSNQPQHF. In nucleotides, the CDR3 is TGTGCCAGTAGTATTGAGACTGGGAGAAGCAATCAGCCCCAGCATTTT.

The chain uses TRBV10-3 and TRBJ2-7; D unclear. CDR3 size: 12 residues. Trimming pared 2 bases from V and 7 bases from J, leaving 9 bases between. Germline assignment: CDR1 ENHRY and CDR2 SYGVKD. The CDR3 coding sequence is TGTGCCATCAGTGAGCAGACTGGTGAGCAGTACTTC. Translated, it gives CAISEQTGEQYF.

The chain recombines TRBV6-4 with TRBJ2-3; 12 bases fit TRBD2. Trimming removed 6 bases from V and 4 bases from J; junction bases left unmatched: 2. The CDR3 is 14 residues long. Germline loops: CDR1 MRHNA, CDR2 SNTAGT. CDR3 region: CASSASGGADTQYF. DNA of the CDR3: TGTGCCAGCAGCGCTAGCGGGGGGGCAGATACGCAGTATTTT.

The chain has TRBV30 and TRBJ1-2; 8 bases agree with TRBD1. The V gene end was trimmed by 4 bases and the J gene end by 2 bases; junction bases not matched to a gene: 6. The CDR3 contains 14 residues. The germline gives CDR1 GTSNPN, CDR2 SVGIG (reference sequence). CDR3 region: CAWTGQGMNYGYTF. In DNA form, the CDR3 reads TGTGCCTGGACCGGACAGGGAATGAACTATGGCTACACCTTC.

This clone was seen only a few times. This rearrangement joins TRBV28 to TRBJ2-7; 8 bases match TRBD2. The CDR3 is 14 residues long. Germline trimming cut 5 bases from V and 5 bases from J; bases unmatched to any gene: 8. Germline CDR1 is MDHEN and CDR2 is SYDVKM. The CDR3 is CASSLPGLENEQYF. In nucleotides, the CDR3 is TGTGCCAGCAGTCTTCCGGGACTAGAAAACGAGCAGTACTTC.

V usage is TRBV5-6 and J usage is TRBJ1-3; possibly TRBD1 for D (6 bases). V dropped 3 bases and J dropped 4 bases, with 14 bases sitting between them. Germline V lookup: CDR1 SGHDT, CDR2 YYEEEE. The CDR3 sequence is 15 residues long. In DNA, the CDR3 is TGTGCCAGCAGCTACCCACAGGGTTCGGGAAACACCATATATTTT. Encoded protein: CASSYPQGSGNTIYF.